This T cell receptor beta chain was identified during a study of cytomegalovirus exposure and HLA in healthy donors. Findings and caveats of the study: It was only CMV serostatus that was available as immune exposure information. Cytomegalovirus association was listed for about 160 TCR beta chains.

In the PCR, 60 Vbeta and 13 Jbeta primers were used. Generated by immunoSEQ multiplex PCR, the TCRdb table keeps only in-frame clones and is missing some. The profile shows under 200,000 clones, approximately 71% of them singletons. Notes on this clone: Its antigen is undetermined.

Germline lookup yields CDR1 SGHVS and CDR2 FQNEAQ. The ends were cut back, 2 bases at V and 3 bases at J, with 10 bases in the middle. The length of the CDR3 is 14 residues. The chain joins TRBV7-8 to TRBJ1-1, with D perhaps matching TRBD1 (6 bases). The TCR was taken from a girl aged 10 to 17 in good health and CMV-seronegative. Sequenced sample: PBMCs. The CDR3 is CASSLRTDDTEAFF. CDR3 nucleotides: TGTGCCAGCAGCTTAAGGACAGATGACACTGAAGCTTTCTTT.